This TCR beta chain is from a study of cytomegalovirus exposure and HLA in healthy donors. This CDR3 comprises 14 residues. Per germline, CDR1 MRHNA and CDR2 SNTAGT. V lost 5 bases to trimming and J lost 6 bases, with 14 bases between them. TCRdb keeps only in-frame clones here, not all; method: immunoSEQ multiplex PCR. The table shows roughly 150,000 clones, with about nine tenths occurring only once. This sequence joins TRBV6-4 and TRBJ2-1; maybe TRBD2 (6 bases). The sequence derives from a woman younger than 30 in good health and CMV-seropositive. The source material was PBMCs. The CDR3 region is CASSRELAANEQFF. CDR3 DNA sequence: TGTGCCAGCAGTAGGGAACTAGCTGCCAATGAGCAGTTCTTC.